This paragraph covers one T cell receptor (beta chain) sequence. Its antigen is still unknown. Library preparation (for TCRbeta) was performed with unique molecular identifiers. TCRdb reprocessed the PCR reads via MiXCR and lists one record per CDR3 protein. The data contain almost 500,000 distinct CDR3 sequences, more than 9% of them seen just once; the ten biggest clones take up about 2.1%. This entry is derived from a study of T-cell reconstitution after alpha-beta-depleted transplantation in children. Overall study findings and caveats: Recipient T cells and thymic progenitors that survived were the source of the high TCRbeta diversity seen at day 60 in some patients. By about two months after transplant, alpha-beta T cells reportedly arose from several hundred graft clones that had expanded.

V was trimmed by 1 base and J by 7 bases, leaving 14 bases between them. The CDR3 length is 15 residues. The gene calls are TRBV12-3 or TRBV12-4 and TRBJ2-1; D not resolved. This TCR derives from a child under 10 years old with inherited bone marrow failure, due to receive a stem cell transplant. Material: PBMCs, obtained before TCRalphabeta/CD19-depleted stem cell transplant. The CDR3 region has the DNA TGTGCCAGCAGTTTAGGGCCCTCTGAGTTGAATGAGCAGTTCTTC. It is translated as CASSLGPSELNEQFF.